The 20 T cell receptor beta chains given below trace back to one sample, sequenced in a study. TCRdb processed the 5' RACE reads anew with MiXCR; each CDR3 protein has one entry. The data hold 8,500 to 9,000 distinct CDR3 sequences, with roughly 29% observed a single time. The material sequenced was naive CD4+ T cells sorted from a lymph node. Subset: naive CD4+ T cells, CD4+CD45RA+CD25-. Receptors originate from a female donor with breast cancer.

This clonotype was seen many times. A junction end diverges from the germline sequence, so it may reflect a read error. V gene TRBV13 combines with J gene TRBJ2-1, with 10 nucleotides matching TRBD2. The CDR3 sequence is 16 residues long. The germline V gene encodes CDR1 PRHDT and CDR2 FYEKMQ (reference sequence). Written as DNA, the CDR3 is TGTGCCAGCCGCTTTTTCCTAGCGGGAGCCTACAATGAGCAGTTCTTC. It encodes CASRFFLAGAYNEQFF.

This clonotype was observed at least ten times. This rearrangement joins TRBV6-1 to TRBJ2-7; 9 bases line up with TRBD1. CDR3 size: 12 residues. The germline V gene encodes CDR1 MNHNS and CDR2 SASEGT. Trimming cost V 7 bases and J 5 bases; bases outside gene matches: 3. CDR3 nucleotide sequence: TGTGCCAGCACCCGGACAGGGGACGAGCAGTACTTC. The encoded protein is CASTRTGDEQYF.

Ten or more counts support this clonotype. The final CDR3 position lacks the conserved phenylalanine or tryptophan, pointing to a likely read error. The gene calls are TRBV5-1 and TRBJ2-3, with no clear D. From germline, CDR1 is SGHRS and CDR2 YFSETQ. Trimming removed 3 bases from V and 0 bases from J, with 5 bases in between. This CDR3 comprises 13 residues. CDR3 coding DNA: TGCGCCAGCAGCTCTGGCAGCACAGATACGCAGTATTCT. The encoded protein is CASSSGSTDTQYS.

There are a few counts of this clonotype. The V call is TRBV4-1, the J call TRBJ1-4; D unresolved. CDR3 length: 15 amino acids. CDR1 MGHRA and CDR2 YSYEKL come from the germline V gene. V gave up 6 bases and J gave up 5 bases, with 16 bases separating them. Here the CDR3 DNA reads TGCGCCAGCAGAAGTACCGGACTCAAGAATGAAAAACTGTTTTTT. Translation gives CASRSTGLKNEKLFF.

This clonotype was seen many times. The rearrangement joins TRBV5-1 to TRBJ1-2; D perhaps matches TRBD1 (6 bases). This CDR3 spans 15 amino acids. V was pared by 0 bases and J by 0 bases, with 9 bases between. CDR1 and CDR2 (germline): SGHRS, YFSETQ. CDR3 region: CASSLGQETNYGYTF. The CDR3 DNA reads as TGCGCCAGCAGCTTGGGACAGGAGACTAACTATGGCTACACCTTC.

A remark on this clonotype: Its ends do not fully match the called genes, so a read error is possible. The chain recombines TRBV7-2 with TRBJ1-4; no reliable D call. The CDR3 is 14 residues long. The germline V gene encodes CDR1 SGHTA and CDR2 FQGNSA. CDR3 region: CASSNREKNEKLFW. The CDR3 DNA reads TGTGCCAGCAGCAATCGGGAGAAAAATGAAAAACTGTTTTGG.

This chain joins TRBV12-3 or TRBV12-4 and TRBJ1-4; D uncertain. V was clipped by 0 bases and J by 12 bases, with 14 bases between them. The CDR3 extends over 14 amino acids. The CDR3 reads CASSLAAAREELFF. The CDR3 DNA follows: TGTGCCAGCAGTTTAGCGGCCGCCCGGGAAGAACTGTTTTTT.

On this clonotype itself: Given a much more abundant clone one base away, this may be a read error. This chain links TRBV29-1 with TRBJ2-2; D is perhaps TRBD1 or TRBD2 (5 bases each). This CDR3 comprises 13 residues. Germline V lookup: CDR1 SQVTM, CDR2 ANQGSEA. With 4 bases removed from V and 3 bases from J, the gap between germline ends came to 9 bases. The CDR3 is CSVGREYTGELFF. In DNA, the CDR3 is TGCAGCGTTGGCAGGGAGTACACCGGGGAGCTGTTTTTT.

This clonotype appeared a few times. This sequence may be a read error, since a much larger clone differs from it by one base. The genes are TRBV29-1 and TRBJ2-7; D is uncertain. Deletions cut 6 bases from V and 2 bases from J, with 14 bases between. Germline V CDR1 and CDR2: SQVTM, ANQGSEA. The CDR3 consists of 13 residues. Written as DNA, the CDR3 is TGCAGCGTCAACAGTAATCGGGCCTACGAGCAGTACTTC. Translating gives CSVNSNRAYEQYF.

The rearrangement joins TRBV6-1 to TRBJ2-7; maybe TRBD2 (7 bases). The CDR3 is 13 residues long. The V gene lost 8 bases and the J gene lost 5 bases, with 16 bases spanning the gap. Germline values: CDR1 MNHNS, CDR2 SASEGT. The CDR3 is CASREGGGHEQYF. The DNA for the CDR3 is TGTGCCAGCCGAGAAGGGGGGGGTCACGAGCAGTACTTC.

This clonotype is termed medium-sized (0.01 to 0.1%). This chain connects TRBV6-4 to TRBJ2-1; D tentatively fits TRBD1 or TRBD2 (6 bases each). The V end was cut by 5 bases, the J end by 7 bases, with 12 bases between. CDR1 is MRHNA and CDR2 is SNTAGT in the germline V gene. This CDR3 spans 13 amino acids. CDR3 amino acids: CASSPGARNEQFF. CDR3 DNA sequence: TGTGCCAGCAGTCCGGGGGCGCGGAATGAGCAGTTCTTC.

This clonotype was counted many times. The V call is TRBV5-1, the J call TRBJ2-1; maybe TRBD1 (6 bases). The CDR3 is 15 amino acids. Germline V gives CDR1 SGHRS, CDR2 YFSETQ. Trimming cost V 7 bases and J 1 base, with 15 bases left between them. The CDR3 sequence: CASRTQGASYNEQFF. The CDR3 DNA follows: TGCGCCAGCCGAACACAGGGAGCATCCTACAATGAGCAGTTCTTC.

This clonotype occurred a few times. This clone may be a read error of a much larger clone one base away. This chain joins TRBV5-1 and TRBJ1-1; a weak D match, TRBD1 (5 bases). CDR3 length: 13 residues. V was pared by 2 bases and J by 3 bases, with 8 bases between. The germline CDR1 and CDR2 sequences are SGHRS and YFSETQ. CDR3 nucleotides: TGCGCCAGCAGCTTAACGACAGACACTGAAGCTTTCTTT. This encodes CASSLTTDTEAFF.

This clonotype qualifies as medium-sized. The J gene is TRBJ1-1, the V gene TRBV10-3, with 9 bases identical to TRBD1. Germline-derived CDR1 and CDR2 are ENHRY and SYGVKD. The trim removed 6 bases at V and 1 base at J, leaving 9 bases unmatched. There are 16 residues in the CDR3. DNA for the CDR3: TGTGCCATCAGCGAAGCTGGGACAGGGCGGAACACTGAAGCTTTCTTT. Translated, it gives CAISEAGTGRNTEAFF.

At least ten counts were recorded for this clonotype. V usage is TRBV20-1 and J usage is TRBJ2-3, with TRBD2 matching over 10 bases. The V segment lost 6 bases and the J segment 4 bases; nucleotides outside the gene matches: 10. Germline assignment: CDR1 DFQATT and CDR2 SNEGSKA (reference sequence). CDR3 length equals 15 residues. CDR3 DNA sequence: TGCAGTGCCGTTAAGCGGGAGGGCCCCGCAGATACGCAGTATTTT. It specifies CSAVKREGPADTQYF.

This clonotype was counted ten times or more. The chain recombines TRBV5-1 with TRBJ2-2; the D gene is possibly TRBD2 (6 bases). Germline loops: CDR1 SGHRS, CDR2 YFSETQ. Trimming removed 5 bases from V and 0 bases from J, with 20 bases in between. The CDR3 has 18 amino acids. The CDR3 coding sequence is TGCGCCAGCAGACCCCTGGGAGGAGGAGGAGCGAACACCGGGGAGCTGTTTTTT. This encodes CASRPLGGGGANTGELFF.

In its sample, this clonotype was seen a few times. V usage is TRBV5-1 and J usage is TRBJ1-1; possibly TRBD1 for D (5 bases). Germline CDR1 and CDR2: SGHRS and YFSETQ. CDR3 length: 15 residues. The V and J ends lost 0 bases and 4 bases respectively, with 13 bases between them. The CDR3 loop is CASSLEGLGGTEAFF. CDR3 in DNA: TGCGCCAGCAGCTTGGAGGGGTTAGGAGGCACTGAAGCTTTCTTT.

About this clonotype itself: The junction does not match germline at one end; this may be a read error. This rearrangement joins TRBV5-1 to TRBJ2-7; 8 positions agree with TRBD1. The CDR3 runs 14 residues. CDR1 and CDR2 from the germline V gene are SGHRS and YFSETQ. The CDR3 DNA reads TGCGCCAGCAGCCCACAGGGGGACGCTCGCGAGCAATACTTC. As protein: CASSPQGDAREQYF.

The sample holds many counts of this clonotype. This sequence joins TRBV15 and TRBJ2-3; 7 nucleotides align to TRBD2. CDR1 is LNHNV and CDR2 is YYDKDF in the germline V gene (reference sequence). The CDR3 sequence is 14 residues long. V lost 11 bases and J lost 4; bases outside the gene matches: 12. The CDR3 DNA sequence: TGTGCCTCCGGAAGAGCGGGATCCGCAGATACGCAGTATTTT. Encoded protein: CASGRAGSADTQYF.

This clonotype was recorded a few times. This chain uses TRBV12-3 or TRBV12-4 with TRBJ2-1, with 8 bases identical to TRBD2. J lost 0 bases, V lost 8 bases, and 6 bases had no gene match. The CDR3 runs 15 residues. CDR3 nucleotide sequence: TGTGCCAGCTCGGGCGGGAGGCCCTCCTACAATGAGCAGTTCTTC. It codes for CASSGGRPSYNEQFF.